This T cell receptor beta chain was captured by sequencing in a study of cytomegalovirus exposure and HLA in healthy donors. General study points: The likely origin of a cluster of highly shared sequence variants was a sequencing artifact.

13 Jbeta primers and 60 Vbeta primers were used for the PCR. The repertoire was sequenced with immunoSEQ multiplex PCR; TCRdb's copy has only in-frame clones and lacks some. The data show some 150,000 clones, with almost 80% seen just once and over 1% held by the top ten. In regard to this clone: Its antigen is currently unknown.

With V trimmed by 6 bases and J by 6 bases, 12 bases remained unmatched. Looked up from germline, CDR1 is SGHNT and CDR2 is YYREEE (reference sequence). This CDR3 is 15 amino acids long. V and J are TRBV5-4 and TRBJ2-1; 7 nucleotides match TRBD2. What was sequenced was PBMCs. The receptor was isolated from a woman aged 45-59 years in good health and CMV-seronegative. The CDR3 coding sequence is TGTGCCAGCACCATTCAAGCGGGAACTCTCAATGAGCAGTTCTTC. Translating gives CASTIQAGTLNEQFF.